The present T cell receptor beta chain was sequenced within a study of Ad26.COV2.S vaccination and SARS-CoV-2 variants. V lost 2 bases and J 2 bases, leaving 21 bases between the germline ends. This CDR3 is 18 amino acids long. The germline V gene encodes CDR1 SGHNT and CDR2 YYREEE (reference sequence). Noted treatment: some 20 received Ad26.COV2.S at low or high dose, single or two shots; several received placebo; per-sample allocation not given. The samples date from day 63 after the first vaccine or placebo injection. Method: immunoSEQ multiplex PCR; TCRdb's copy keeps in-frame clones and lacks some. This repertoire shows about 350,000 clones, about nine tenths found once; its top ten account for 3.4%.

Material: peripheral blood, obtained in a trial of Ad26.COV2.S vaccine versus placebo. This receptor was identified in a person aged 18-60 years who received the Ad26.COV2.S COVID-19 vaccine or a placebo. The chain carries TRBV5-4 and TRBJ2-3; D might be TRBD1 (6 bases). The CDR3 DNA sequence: TGTGCCAGCAGCTTAGACCCCTTGACAGGTACCCCCACAGATACGCAGTATTTT. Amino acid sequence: CASSLDPLTGTPTDTQYF.